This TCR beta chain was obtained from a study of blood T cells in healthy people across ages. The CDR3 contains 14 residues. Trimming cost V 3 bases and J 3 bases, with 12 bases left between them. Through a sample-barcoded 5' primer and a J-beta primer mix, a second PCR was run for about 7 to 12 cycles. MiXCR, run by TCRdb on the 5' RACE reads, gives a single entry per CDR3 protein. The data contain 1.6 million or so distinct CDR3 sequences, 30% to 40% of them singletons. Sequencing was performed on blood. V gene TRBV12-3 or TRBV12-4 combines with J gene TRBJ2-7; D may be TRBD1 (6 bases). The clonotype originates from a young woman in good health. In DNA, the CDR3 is TGTGCCAGCAGTTTGACGGGGACACTCTACGAGCAGTACTTC. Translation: CASSLTGTLYEQYF.